A selection of T cell receptor beta chains follows, all from one sample in a study of control samples from healthy donors and cancer patients. Assay used: immunoSEQ multiplex PCR; TCRdb lists only in-frame clones, some missing. This sample has about 150,000 clones; more than 85% occur once, and the top ten carry almost 6%. The sample comprised blood. These receptor sequences come from a man aged 18 to 29 in good health. Each CDR3 is given with its conserved first and last residue. The D gene is left open where the match is weak. Clone size is shown for a subset of rows, as once, few, many or a class of expanded clone.

D gene: NA; clone size: NA; J gene: TRBJ2-7; V gene: TRBV5-1; CDR3 protein: CASSLTGTASYEQYF; CDR3 DNA: TGCGCCAGCAGCCTGACCGGGACGGCGAGCTACGAGCAGTACTTC
D gene: NA; clone size: NA; J gene: TRBJ1-6; V gene: TRBV27; CDR3 protein: CASGGIYNSPLHF; CDR3 DNA: TGTGCCAGCGGCGGGATCTATAATTCACCCCTCCACTTT
D gene: NA; clone size: NA; J gene: TRBJ2-7; V gene: TRBV6-5; CDR3 protein: CASSPIRAGEQYF; CDR3 DNA: TGTGCCAGCAGTCCAATAAGGGCGGGCGAGCAGTACTTC
D gene: NA; clone size: NA; J gene: TRBJ1-4; V gene: TRBV7-8; CDR3 protein: CASSLAATNEKLFF; CDR3 DNA: TGTGCCAGCAGCTTGGCCGCAACTAATGAAAAACTGTTTTTT
D gene: NA; clone size: NA; J gene: TRBJ1-5; V gene: TRBV21-1; CDR3 protein: CASSLSWQPQHF; CDR3 DNA: TGTGCCAGCAGCCTCTCATGGCAGCCCCAGCATTTT
D gene: TRBD1; clone size: once; J gene: TRBJ1-4; V gene: TRBV10-3; CDR3 protein: CAIRGTGAHVTGEKLFF; CDR3 DNA: TGTGCCATCAGGGGGACAGGAGCTCACGTAACGGGAGAAAAACTGTTTTTT
D gene: TRBD1; clone size: once; J gene: TRBJ2-1; V gene: TRBV6-5; CDR3 protein: CASSYVGTGEFF; CDR3 DNA: TGTGCCAGCAGTTACGTGGGGACAGGGGAGTTCTTC
D gene: NA; clone size: NA; J gene: TRBJ1-5; V gene: TRBV7-9; CDR3 protein: CASSSRGESQPQHF; CDR3 DNA: TGTGCCAGCAGCTCACGGGGAGAGAGTCAGCCCCAGCATTTT
D gene: TRBD1; clone size: NA; J gene: TRBJ2-7; V gene: TRBV7-2; CDR3 protein: CASSSHRGLRDEQYF; CDR3 DNA: TGTGCCAGCAGCTCTCACAGGGGGCTACGAGACGAGCAGTACTTC
D gene: NA; clone size: NA; J gene: TRBJ2-4; V gene: TRBV6-5; CDR3 protein: CASCPSLAKNIQYF; CDR3 DNA: TGTGCCAGTTGCCCTTCTCTAGCCAAAAACATTCAGTACTTC
D gene: TRBD1; clone size: NA; J gene: TRBJ1-4; V gene: TRBV7-2; CDR3 protein: CASSPDTGGWGEKLFF; CDR3 DNA: TGTGCCAGCAGCCCCGACACAGGGGGCTGGGGTGAAAAACTGTTTTTT
D gene: TRBD2; clone size: once; J gene: TRBJ2-1; V gene: TRBV6-5; CDR3 protein: CASRSGRNSYNEQFF; CDR3 DNA: TGTGCCAGCAGAAGCGGGAGGAACTCCTACAATGAGCAGTTCTTC
D gene: NA; clone size: NA; J gene: TRBJ2-7; V gene: TRBV30; CDR3 protein: CAWSDYGNEQYF; CDR3 DNA: TGTGCCTGGAGTGATTATGGGAACGAGCAGTACTTC
D gene: NA; clone size: once; J gene: TRBJ2-3; V gene: TRBV7-8; CDR3 protein: CASSFSTDTQYF; CDR3 DNA: TGTGCCAGCAGCTTCAGCACAGATACGCAGTATTTT
D gene: NA; clone size: once; J gene: TRBJ1-2; V gene: TRBV28; CDR3 protein: CASSSQGPPYGYTF; CDR3 DNA: TGTGCCAGCAGTTCGCAGGGACCTCCCTATGGCTACACCTTC
D gene: NA; clone size: NA; J gene: TRBJ2-7; V gene: TRBV7-9; CDR3 protein: CASSPSSRSSYEQYF; CDR3 DNA: TGTGCCAGCAGCCCCTCCTCAAGAAGCTCCTACGAGCAGTACTTC
D gene: TRBD1; clone size: NA; J gene: TRBJ1-4; V gene: TRBV27; CDR3 protein: CASSFRGLSNEKLFF; CDR3 DNA: TGTGCCAGCAGCTTCAGGGGGCTATCTAATGAAAAACTGTTTTTT
D gene: NA; clone size: NA; J gene: TRBJ1-4; V gene: TRBV6-5; CDR3 protein: CASSTATFRGLFF; CDR3 DNA: TGTGCCAGCAGTACTGCGACTTTTCGGGGACTGTTTTTT
D gene: NA; clone size: NA; J gene: TRBJ2-1; V gene: TRBV7-2; CDR3 protein: CASSLGAASSYNEQFF; CDR3 DNA: TGTGCCAGCAGCTTAGGGGCGGCTAGCTCCTACAATGAGCAGTTCTTC
D gene: TRBD1; clone size: NA; J gene: TRBJ1-1; V gene: TRBV7-9; CDR3 protein: CASSPTGTGSTEAFF; CDR3 DNA: TGTGCCAGCAGCCCTACCGGGACAGGGAGCACTGAAGCTTTCTTT
D gene: TRBD2; clone size: once; J gene: TRBJ2-2; V gene: TRBV18; CDR3 protein: CASSPLAGANTGELFF; CDR3 DNA: TGTGCCAGCTCACCACTGGCGGGGGCGAACACCGGGGAGCTGTTTTTT